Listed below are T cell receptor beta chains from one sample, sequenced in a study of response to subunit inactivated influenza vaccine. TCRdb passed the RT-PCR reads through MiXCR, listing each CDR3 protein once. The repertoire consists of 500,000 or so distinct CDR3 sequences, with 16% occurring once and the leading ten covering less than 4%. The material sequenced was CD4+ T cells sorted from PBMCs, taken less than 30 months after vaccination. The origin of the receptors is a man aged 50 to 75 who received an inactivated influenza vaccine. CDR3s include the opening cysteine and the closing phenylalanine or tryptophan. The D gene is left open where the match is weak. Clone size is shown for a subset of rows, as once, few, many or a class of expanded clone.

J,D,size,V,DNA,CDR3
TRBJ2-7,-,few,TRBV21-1,TGTGCCAGCAGCAAATCGGCAGATTCTTCCTACGAGCAGTACTTC,CASSKSADSSYEQYF
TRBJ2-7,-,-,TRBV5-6,TGTGCCAGGGGCCGGGGCCTCACCTACGAGCAGTACTTC,CARGRGLTYEQYF
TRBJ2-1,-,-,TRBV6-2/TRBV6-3,TGTGCCAGCACCCCTTCGGTGGGGACTGAGCAGTTCTTC,CASTPSVGTEQFF
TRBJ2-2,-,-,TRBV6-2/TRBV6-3,TGTGCCAGCAGTTACTCCATGCGTGGGACCGGGGAGCTGTTTTTT,CASSYSMRGTGELFF
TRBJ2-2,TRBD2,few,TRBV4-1,TGCGCCAGCAGCCAGGTGGGGCTAGCGGGGCCCATCACCGGGGAGCTGTTTTTT,CASSQVGLAGPITGELFF
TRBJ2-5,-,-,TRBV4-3,TGCGCCAGCAGCCAAAACTTAGTGGAGACCCAGTACTTC,CASSQNLVETQYF
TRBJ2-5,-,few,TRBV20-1,TGCAGTGCTAGCGGGACGCACCAAGAGACCCAGTACTTC,CSASGTHQETQYF
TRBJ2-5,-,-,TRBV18,TGTGCCAGCTCACTACAGACCCAAGAGACCCAGTACTTC,CASSLQTQETQYF
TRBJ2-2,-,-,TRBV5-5,TGTGCCAGCAGCTTGCGGGATGACACCGGGGAGCTGTTTTTT,CASSLRDDTGELFF
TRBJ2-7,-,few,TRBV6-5,TGTGCCAGCAGTGACTCCCCGCCGGGGACCTACGAGCAGTACTTC,CASSDSPPGTYEQYF
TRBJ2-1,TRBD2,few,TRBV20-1,TGCAGTGCCCCTTCGGCGGGAGGTACCTACAATGAGCAGTTCTTC,CSAPSAGGTYNEQFF
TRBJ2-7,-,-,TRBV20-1,TGCAGTGCTAGTAAAGGTTGGGACTCCTACGAGCAGTACTTC,CSASKGWDSYEQYF
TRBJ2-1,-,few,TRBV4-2,TGTGCCAGCAGCCAAGATTTCGGGTCTCCCGGATACAATGAGCAGTTCTTC,CASSQDFGSPGYNEQFF
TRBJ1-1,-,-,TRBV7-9,TGTGCCAGCAGCTTAGGTATTCCAGGGACGCAGGCTGAAGCTTTCTTT,CASSLGIPGTQAEAFF